The 27 T cell receptor beta chains listed next were all sequenced from one sample in a study of blood T cell repertoires in COVID-19. Sequencing was performed with immunoSEQ multiplex PCR; in TCRdb, only in-frame clones are kept and a portion is missing. The sample shows roughly 150,000 clones, about 80% of them seen only once. The specimen sequenced was peripheral blood. These receptors were collected from a man in his 60s with acute or convalescent COVID-19.

This chain uses TRBV5-5 with TRBJ1-2; possible D gene TRBD1, 6 bases. Trimming removed 2 bases from V and 4 bases from J, with 6 bases in between. Germline V lookup: CDR1 SGHKS, CDR2 YYEKEE (reference sequence). The CDR3 totals 12 residues. CDR3 sequence reads: CASSLGGYGYTF. Here the CDR3 DNA reads TGTGCCAGCAGCTTAGGGGGCTATGGCTACACCTTC.

This sequence joins TRBV6-5 and TRBJ1-1; TRBD1 matches at 7 bases. The CDR3 is 15 residues long. J was trimmed by 4 bases and V by 4 bases; bases with no gene match: 9. Looked up from germline, CDR1 is MNHEY and CDR2 is SVGAGI. The CDR3 nucleotides read TGTGCCAGCAGTTCCTATACGACAGGGAGCACTGAAGCTTTCTTT. Its protein is CASSSYTTGSTEAFF.

The DNA for the CDR3 is TGCGCCAGCATCCGGGGGGAAGGTTCCGGGGAGCTGTTTTTT. As protein: CASIRGEGSGELFF. The chain recombines TRBV5-1 with TRBJ2-2, with 7 bases identical to TRBD2. Germline CDR1 is SGHRS and CDR2 is YFSETQ. The J segment lost 6 bases and the V segment lost 6 bases, leaving 8 bases of the junction unmatched. The length of the CDR3 is 14 residues.

This clone has just one count. The rearrangement uses TRBV2 and TRBJ2-7; TRBD1 aligns across 10 bases. This CDR3 region has 14 residues. The J segment lost 3 bases and the V segment lost 5 bases, leaving 4 bases of the junction unmatched. Per the germline V gene, CDR1 is SNHLY and CDR2 is FYNNEI. The CDR3 loop reads CASSPGQGVYEQYF. DNA for the CDR3: TGTGCCAGCAGTCCCGGACAGGGGGTCTACGAGCAGTACTTC.

This clone was counted a single time. In nucleotides, the CDR3 is TGTGCCATCAGAGGACTAGCGGGCAGCTCCTACGAGCAGTACTTC. This sequence encodes CAIRGLAGSSYEQYF. This rearrangement joins TRBV10-3 to TRBJ2-7; TRBD2 matches 11 bases. CDR3 length equals 15 residues. V was pared by 6 bases and J by 0 bases, with 4 bases of the junction left unmatched. CDR1 is ENHRY, CDR2 SYGVKD, per germline.

The chain employs TRBV2 and TRBJ1-1; a weak D match, TRBD1 (5 bases). The CDR3 spans 12 residues. Germline assignment: CDR1 SNHLY and CDR2 FYNNEI. Trimming shortened V by 6 bases and J by 8 bases, and 13 bases separated the two germline ends. This CDR3 is CASSLEQGEAFF. As DNA, the CDR3 is TGTGCCAGCAGCCTGGAGCAGGGCGAAGCTTTCTTT.

The chain uses TRBV3-1 (or the pseudogene TRBV3-2) and TRBJ2-7, with 7 positions matching TRBD1. This CDR3 is 14 amino acids long. Germline CDR1 is LGHDT and CDR2 is YNNKEL (reference sequence). J gave up 6 bases and V 4 bases, and 9 bases lay outside the gene matches. CDR3 residues: CASSLNSGQVEQYF. The CDR3 DNA sequence: TGTGCCAGCAGCCTCAACTCCGGACAGGTCGAGCAGTACTTC.

In this sample, this clone turned up a few times. V and J are TRBV7-2 and TRBJ2-1; D is perhaps TRBD1 (5 bases). This CDR3 has 14 amino acids. V was clipped by 1 base and J by 6 bases, with 10 bases between them. The germline CDR1 and CDR2 sequences are SGHTA and FQGNSA. This CDR3 reads CASSLVGRANEQFF. The CDR3 region has the DNA TGTGCCAGCAGCTTAGTGGGCAGGGCCAATGAGCAGTTCTTC.

Points on this clone: Additional DNA sequences in this sample encode the identical CDR3. The chain has TRBV6-5 and TRBJ1-1; 11 nucleotides align to TRBD1. V shed 9 bases and J 5 bases; nucleotides not matched to a gene: 2. CDR1 is MNHEY, CDR2 SVGAGI, per germline. This CDR3 contains 12 residues. The CDR3 loop is CASGQGATEAFF. CDR3 in DNA: TGTGCCAGTGGACAGGGGGCTACTGAAGCTTTCTTT.

V usage is TRBV4-3 and J usage is TRBJ1-2; 7 nucleotides agree with TRBD1. The junction had 6 bases not matched to a gene; V was cut back by 4 bases and J by 7 bases. The CDR3 is 13 residues long. Germline V gene sequence: CDR1 LGHNA, CDR2 YSLEER. For the CDR3, the DNA is TGCGCCAGCAGCCTCTACAGGGGTCGTGGCTACACCTTC. Its protein product is CASSLYRGRGYTF.

The chain combines TRBV27 with TRBJ2-7; D possibly corresponds to TRBD2 (5 bases). Trimming removed 5 bases from V and 1 base from J, with 15 bases in between. The CDR3 contains 15 residues. Germline CDR1 is MNHEY and CDR2 is SMNVEV (reference sequence). The CDR3 DNA reads as TGTGCCAGCAGTCCGACCGTTACGGGGTCCTACGAGCAGTACTTC. Translation: CASSPTVTGSYEQYF.

The chain joins TRBV3-1 (or the pseudogene TRBV3-2) to TRBJ2-3; D possibly corresponds to TRBD2 (6 bases). The CDR3 is made up of 18 amino acids. Germline V gene data show CDR1 as LGHDT and CDR2 as YNNKEL (reference sequence). Trimming stripped 7 bases from V and 0 bases from J, with 23 bases between. CDR3 region: CASNSKGIGGVSTDTQYF. The CDR3 nucleotides are TGTGCCAGCAACTCCAAGGGGATTGGCGGGGTGAGCACAGATACGCAGTATTTT.

The chain carries TRBV12-2 and TRBJ1-5; the D call in the table, TRBD1, was not verified against the DNA. TRBV12-2 is designated a pseudogene. The CDR3 has 15 residues. This CDR3 reads CASRLARASNQPQHF. The CDR3 nucleotides read TGTGCAAGTCGCTTAGCCAGGGCAAGCAATCAGCCCCAGCATTTT.

The rearrangement links TRBV9 to TRBJ2-3; TRBD1 matches at 8 bases. The CDR3 spans 16 residues. Trimming removed 3 bases from V and 2 bases from J; junction bases left unmatched: 8. The germline gives CDR1 SGDLS, CDR2 YYNGEE. CDR3 amino acids: CASSAQGAAITDTQYF. The CDR3 bases are TGTGCCAGCAGCGCCCAGGGGGCTGCTATCACAGATACGCAGTATTTT.

This clone was seen a handful of times. The rearrangement joins TRBV29-1 to TRBJ2-5; D uncertain. Germline loops: CDR1 SQVTM, CDR2 ANQGSEA. Trimming stripped 1 base from V and 5 bases from J, with 17 bases between. The CDR3 covers 15 residues. The CDR3 protein is CSVEGFGFVIETQYF. DNA of the CDR3: TGCAGCGTTGAAGGATTCGGGTTTGTGATTGAGACCCAGTACTTC.

This chain uses TRBV4-1 with TRBJ1-1; no clear D. Germline loops: CDR1 MGHRA, CDR2 YSYEKL. The V and J ends lost 1 base and 4 bases respectively, with 13 bases between them. The CDR3 loop spans 15 amino acids. The CDR3 nucleotides read TGCGCCAGCAGCCAAGGTTTAGGCTCGGGCACTGAAGCTTTCTTT. The encoded protein is CASSQGLGSGTEAFF.

This rearrangement joins TRBV14 to TRBJ1-2, with 7 bases that match TRBD1. With 5 bases clipped from V and 4 bases from J, the junction kept 7 bases outside the gene matches. Germline lookup yields CDR1 SGHDN and CDR2 FVKESK. The CDR3 has 14 amino acids. CDR3 sequence: CASSARTGGYGYTF. In DNA form, the CDR3 reads TGTGCCAGCAGCGCGCGGACAGGCGGCTATGGCTACACCTTC.

In this sample, this clone turned up once. This sequence joins TRBV5-5 and TRBJ2-7; unclear D gene. The CDR3 sequence is 11 residues long. Germline V gene sequence: CDR1 SGHKS, CDR2 YYEKEE (reference sequence). The germline V and J ends were trimmed by 3 bases and 3 bases, with 4 bases remaining between them. The DNA for the CDR3 is TGTGCCAGCAGCTATCACTACGAGCAGTACTTC. This encodes CASSYHYEQYF. Complete variable domain (other parts from reference TRBV5-5 and TRBJ2-7): DAGVTQSPTHLIKTRGQQVTLRCSPISGHKSVSWYQQVLGQGPQFIFQYYEKEERGRGNFPDRFSARQFPNYSSELNVNALLLGDSALYLCASSYHYEQYFGPGTRLTVT.

The genes are TRBV10-3 and TRBJ2-1, with 7 bases aligning to TRBD2. The germline V gene encodes CDR1 ENHRY and CDR2 SYGVKD. The CDR3 is 16 amino acids. With V trimmed by 5 bases and J by 0 bases, 7 bases remained unmatched. CDR3: CAISSSGESSYNEQFF. CDR3 DNA sequence: TGTGCCATCAGTTCTAGCGGAGAGAGCTCCTACAATGAGCAGTTCTTC.

This clone was counted only a few times. V is TRBV2 and J is TRBJ2-2, with 7 nucleotides matching TRBD1. The CDR3 contains 14 residues. V gave up 10 bases and J gave up 6 bases; unmatched junction bases: 11. CDR1 SNHLY and CDR2 FYNNEI come from the germline V gene. Here the CDR3 reads CAIPGQAKAGELFF. The CDR3 nucleotides are TGTGCCATCCCTGGACAGGCTAAGGCCGGGGAGCTGTTTTTT.

The chain has TRBV9 and TRBJ1-4; TRBD1 aligns across 7 bases. Germline assignment: CDR1 SGDLS and CDR2 YYNGEE. V shed 3 bases, J shed 6 bases, and the junction held 11 bases outside the gene matches. CDR3 length equals 16 residues. The CDR3 is CASSAREGQRHEKLFF. CDR3 in DNA: TGTGCCAGCAGCGCTCGGGAGGGACAGCGACATGAAAAACTGTTTTTT. The full variable domain, its missing parts supplied by reference TRBV9 and TRBJ1-4, is DSGVTQTPKHLITATGQRVTLRCSPRSGDLSVYWYQQSLDQGLQFLIQYYNGEERAKGNILERFSAQQFPDLHSELNLSSLELGDSALYFCASSAREGQRHEKLFFGSGTQLSVL.

This chain connects TRBV18 to TRBJ1-1; D is ambiguous. V lost 1 base and J lost 6, with 15 bases in between. Germline lookup yields CDR1 KGHSH and CDR2 LQKENI. The CDR3 length is 15 residues. The CDR3 is CASSPRKTLAAEAFF. The CDR3 nucleotides read TGTGCCAGCTCACCACGAAAAACCCTGGCAGCTGAAGCTTTCTTT.

This clone was counted a few times. The V and J genes are TRBV7-9 and TRBJ2-3; perhaps TRBD2 as D (5 bases). Per the germline V gene, CDR1 is SEHNR and CDR2 is FQNEAQ (reference sequence). Trimming cost V 5 bases and J 7 bases, with 16 bases left between them. This CDR3 spans 14 amino acids. The CDR3 is CASSLRGSAYTQYF. In DNA form, the CDR3 reads TGTGCCAGCAGCCTCCGAGGGAGCGCGTATACGCAGTATTTT.

The V gene is TRBV11-3, the J gene TRBJ1-1; perhaps TRBD1 as D (5 bases). The CDR3 has 17 residues. V lost 5 bases to trimming and J lost 1 base, with 20 bases between them. CDR1 is SGHNT, CDR2 YENEEA, per germline. The CDR3: CASSPVYGGSANTEAFF. The CDR3 DNA reads TGTGCCAGCAGCCCGGTCTACGGGGGATCGGCGAACACTGAAGCTTTCTTT.

About this clone: The same CDR3 is also encoded by other DNA sequences in this sample. The DNA for the CDR3 is TGCGCCAGCAGCTTTAGCGGGCCAATTTACAATGAGCAGTTCTTC. Translated, it gives CASSFSGPIYNEQFF. V and J are TRBV5-1 and TRBJ2-1, with TRBD2 matching 7 bases. This CDR3 spans 15 amino acids. V was clipped by 2 bases and J by 4 bases; unmatched bases: 6. The V gene's germline CDR1 is SGHRS and CDR2 YFSETQ.

V gene TRBV6-2 or TRBV6-3 combines with J gene TRBJ2-5, with D possibly TRBD2 on 6 matching bases. Looked up from germline, CDR1 is MNHEY and CDR2 is SVGEGT. The germline V and J ends were trimmed by 6 bases and 5 bases, with 13 bases remaining between them. The CDR3 length is 13 residues. The CDR3 DNA follows: TGTGCCAGCAGCCGGGGACTGTTGGAGACCCAGTACTTC. As protein: CASSRGLLETQYF.

The chain has TRBV7-3 and TRBJ1-5; 9 nucleotides match TRBD1. This CDR3 spans 17 amino acids. With 5 bases clipped from V and 6 bases from J, the junction kept 14 bases outside the gene matches. Germline CDR1 and CDR2: SGHTA and FQGTGA. The CDR3 DNA reads as TGTGCCAGCAGCGAACAGGGGGCGCGTGAGGGTATTCAGCCCCAGCATTTT. Its translation is CASSEQGAREGIQPQHF.